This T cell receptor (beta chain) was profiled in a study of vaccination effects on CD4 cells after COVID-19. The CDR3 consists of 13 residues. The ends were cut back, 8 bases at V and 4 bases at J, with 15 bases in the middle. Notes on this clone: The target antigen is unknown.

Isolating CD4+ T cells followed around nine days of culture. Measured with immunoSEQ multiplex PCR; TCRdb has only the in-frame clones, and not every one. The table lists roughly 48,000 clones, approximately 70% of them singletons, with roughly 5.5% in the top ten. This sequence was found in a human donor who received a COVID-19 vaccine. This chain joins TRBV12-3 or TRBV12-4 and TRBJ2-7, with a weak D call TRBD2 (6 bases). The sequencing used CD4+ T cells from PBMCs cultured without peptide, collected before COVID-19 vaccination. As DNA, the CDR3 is TGTGCCAGCTCGTCGGGGGAGCGGTACGAGCAGTACTTC. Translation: CASSSGERYEQYF.